The clone carrying this T cell receptor (beta chain) was detected only once. This sample stems from a study of blood T cell repertoires in COVID-19. Overall study context: Researchers got acute and convalescent COVID-19 samples from the United States, Italy and Spain.

CDR3 length: 13 amino acids. V was clipped by 5 bases and J by 9 bases, with 16 bases between them. Assay: immunoSEQ multiplex PCR; the TCRdb copy retains only in-frame clones and omits some. The sample records about 64,000 clones, about 86% being singletons. The sample consisted of peripheral blood. This chain connects TRBV12-3 or TRBV12-4 to TRBJ2-5; D might be TRBD2 (6 bases). The source is a man aged 40-50 years with acute or convalescent COVID-19. The CDR3 coding sequence is TGTGCCAGCAGTCCCATAGCGGTGGGGTCCCAGTACTTC. Translation: CASSPIAVGSQYF.